This T cell receptor beta chain was captured by sequencing in a study of T cell changes during pregnancy in multiple sclerosis. Trimming stripped 2 bases from V and 8 bases from J, with 12 bases between. CDR1 is LNHNV, CDR2 YYDKDF, per germline (reference sequence). This CDR3 region has 14 residues. Some clones are missing from TCRdb's copy, which holds only in-frame ones; the method was immunoSEQ multiplex PCR. The profile shows tens of thousands of clones, approximately 91% of them singletons. The chain couples TRBV15 to TRBJ2-2; the D gene is possibly TRBD1 (6 bases). The receptor was derived from a female donor with multiple sclerosis, enrolled in a pregnancy study. The material was CD4+ T cells from peripheral blood mononuclear cells, obtained in the second trimester of pregnancy. CDR3 sequence: CATSRPRGTGELFF. The DNA for the CDR3 is TGTGCCACCAGCAGACCTAGAGGGACAGGGGAGCTGTTTTTT. Using reference TRBV15 and TRBJ2-2 for the parts outside the CDR3, the full variable domain is DAMVIQNPRYQVTQFGKPVTLSCSQTLNHNVMYWYQQKSSQAPKLLFHYYDKDFNNEADTPDNFQSRRPNTSFCFLDIRSPGLGDTAMYLCATSRPRGTGELFFGEGSRLTVL.